A selection of T cell receptor beta chains follows, all from one sample in a study of cytomegalovirus exposure and HLA in healthy donors. The method was immunoSEQ multiplex PCR; TCRdb's version includes in-frame clones alone and lacks a portion of them. The table includes about 37,000 clones, about 74% detected once. Specimen: PBMCs. Every receptor here comes from a man aged 25 to 45 in good health and CMV-seronegative. The CDR3 runs from the conserved cysteine through the conserved F or W. A D gene is named only where the DNA matches it firmly. Size values are once, few and many counts, or a class for expanded clones, and some rows have none.

j_gene	abundance	d_gene	v_gene	CDR3aa	CDR3nt
TRBJ2-1	NA	TRBD2	TRBV6-1	CAGGQRGGFNEQFF	TGTGCCGGGGGACAGCGGGGGGGCTTCAATGAGCAGTTCTTC
TRBJ2-1	NA	NA	TRBV10-3	CAISGGLDNEQFF	TGTGCCATCAGTGGTGGACTGGACAATGAGCAGTTCTTC
TRBJ1-1	once	NA	TRBV6-4	CASRAEGSTEAFF	TGTGCCAGCAGGGCGGAGGGATCCACTGAAGCTTTCTTT
TRBJ2-3	NA	NA	TRBV6-6	CASTDSVRNRTDTQYF	TGTGCCAGCACCGACTCGGTTCGTAATCGCACAGATACGCAGTATTTT
TRBJ2-7	NA	NA	TRBV27	CASSFAPRYEQYF	TGTGCCAGCAGTTTCGCGCCGAGATACGAGCAGTACTTC
TRBJ1-2	NA	NA	TRBV5-4	CASTMAGTPTRPRYGYTF	TGTGCCAGCACCATGGCCGGGACACCGACCAGACCGCGCTATGGCTACACCTTC
TRBJ2-5	NA	NA	TRBV7-9	CASSLQNQETQYF	TGTGCCAGCAGCTTGCAGAACCAAGAGACCCAGTACTTC
TRBJ1-3	NA	TRBD1	TRBV25-1	CASRGQGASGNTIYF	TGTGCCAGCAGGGGACAGGGGGCGTCGGGAAACACCATATATTTT
TRBJ1-5	NA	NA	TRBV28	CASSLFGDSQPQHF	TGTGCCAGCAGTTTATTCGGGGATAGTCAGCCCCAGCATTTT
TRBJ1-5	NA	TRBD1	TRBV18	CASSPSDRGRGQPQHF	TGTGCCAGCTCACCATCGGACAGGGGGAGAGGACAGCCCCAGCATTTT